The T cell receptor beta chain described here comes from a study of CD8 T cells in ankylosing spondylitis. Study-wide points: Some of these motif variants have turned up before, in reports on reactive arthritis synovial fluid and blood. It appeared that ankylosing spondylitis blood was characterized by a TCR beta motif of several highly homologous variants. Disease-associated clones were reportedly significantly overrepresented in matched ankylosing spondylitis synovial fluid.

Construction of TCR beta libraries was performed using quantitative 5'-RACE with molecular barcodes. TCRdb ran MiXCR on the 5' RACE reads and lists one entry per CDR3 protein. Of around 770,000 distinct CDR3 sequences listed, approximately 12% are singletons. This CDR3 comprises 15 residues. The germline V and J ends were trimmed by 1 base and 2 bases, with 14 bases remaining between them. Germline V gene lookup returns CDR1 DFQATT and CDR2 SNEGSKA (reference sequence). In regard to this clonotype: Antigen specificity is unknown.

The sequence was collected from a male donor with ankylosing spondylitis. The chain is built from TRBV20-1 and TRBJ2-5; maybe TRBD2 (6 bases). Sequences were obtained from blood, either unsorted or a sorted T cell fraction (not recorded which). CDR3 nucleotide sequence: TGCAGTGCTAGAGGGTTTGGGCGGGGACAAGAGACCCAGTACTTC. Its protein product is CSARGFGRGQETQYF.